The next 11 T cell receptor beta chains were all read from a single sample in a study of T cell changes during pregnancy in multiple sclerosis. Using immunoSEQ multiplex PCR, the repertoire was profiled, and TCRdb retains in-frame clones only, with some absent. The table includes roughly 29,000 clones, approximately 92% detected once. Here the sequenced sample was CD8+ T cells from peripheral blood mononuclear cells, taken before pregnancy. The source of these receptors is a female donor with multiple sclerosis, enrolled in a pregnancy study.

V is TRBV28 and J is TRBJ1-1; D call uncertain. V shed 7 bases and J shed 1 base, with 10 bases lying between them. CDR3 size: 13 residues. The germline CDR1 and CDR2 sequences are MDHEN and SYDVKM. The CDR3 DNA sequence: TGTGCCAGCACCCTCACGAGGAACACTGAAGCTTTCTTT. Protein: CASTLTRNTEAFF.

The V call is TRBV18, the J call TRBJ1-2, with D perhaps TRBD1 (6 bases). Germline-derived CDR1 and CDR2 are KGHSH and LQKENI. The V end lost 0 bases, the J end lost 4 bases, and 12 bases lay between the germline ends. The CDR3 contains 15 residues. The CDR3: CASSPPATGPYGYTF. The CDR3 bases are TGTGCCAGCTCACCACCTGCGACAGGCCCCTATGGCTACACCTTC.

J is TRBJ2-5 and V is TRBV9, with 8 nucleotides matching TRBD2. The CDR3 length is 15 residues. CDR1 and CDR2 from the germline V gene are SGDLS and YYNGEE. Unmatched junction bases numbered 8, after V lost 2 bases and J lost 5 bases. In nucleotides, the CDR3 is TGTGCCAGCAGCGTTATAAGCGGGAGAATCGAGACCCAGTACTTC. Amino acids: CASSVISGRIETQYF.

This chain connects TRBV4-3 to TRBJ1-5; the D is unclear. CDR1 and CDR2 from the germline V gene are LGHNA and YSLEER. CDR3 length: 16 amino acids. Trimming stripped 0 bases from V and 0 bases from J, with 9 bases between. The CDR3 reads CASSQDHVNSNQPQHF. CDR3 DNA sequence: TGCGCCAGCAGCCAAGATCATGTCAATAGCAATCAGCCCCAGCATTTT.

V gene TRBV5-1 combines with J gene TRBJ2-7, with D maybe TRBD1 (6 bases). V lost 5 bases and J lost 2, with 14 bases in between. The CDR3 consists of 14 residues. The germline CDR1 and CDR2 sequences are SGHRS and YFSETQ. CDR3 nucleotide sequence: TGCGCCAGCAGTTTTTTCACAGGGACCTACGAGCAGTACTTC. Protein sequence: CASSFFTGTYEQYF.

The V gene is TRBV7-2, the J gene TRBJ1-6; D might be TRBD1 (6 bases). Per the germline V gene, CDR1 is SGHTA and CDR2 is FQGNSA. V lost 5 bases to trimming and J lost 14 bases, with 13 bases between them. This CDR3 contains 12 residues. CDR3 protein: CASSSQGWALHF. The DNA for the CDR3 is TGTGCCAGCAGCAGTCAGGGGTGGGCCCTCCACTTT.

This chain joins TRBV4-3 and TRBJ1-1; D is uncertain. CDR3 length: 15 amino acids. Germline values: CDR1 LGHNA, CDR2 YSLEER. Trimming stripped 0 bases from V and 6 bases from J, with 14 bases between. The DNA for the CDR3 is TGCGCCAGCAGCCAAGATCGGGCAACGGGGTCTGAAGCTTTCTTT. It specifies CASSQDRATGSEAFF.

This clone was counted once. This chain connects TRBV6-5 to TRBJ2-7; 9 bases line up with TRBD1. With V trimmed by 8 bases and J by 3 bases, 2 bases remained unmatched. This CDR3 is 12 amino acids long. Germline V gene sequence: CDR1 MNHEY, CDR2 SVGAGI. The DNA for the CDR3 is TGTGCCAGCCAGGGACAGGGCTACGAGCAGTACTTC. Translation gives CASQGQGYEQYF.

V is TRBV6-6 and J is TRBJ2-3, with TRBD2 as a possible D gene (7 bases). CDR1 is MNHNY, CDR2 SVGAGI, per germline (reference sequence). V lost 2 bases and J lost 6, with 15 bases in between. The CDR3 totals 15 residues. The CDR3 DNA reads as TGTGCCAGCAGTTACGAGGGGGGGCCTCTGGATACGCAGTATTTT. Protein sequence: CASSYEGGPLDTQYF.

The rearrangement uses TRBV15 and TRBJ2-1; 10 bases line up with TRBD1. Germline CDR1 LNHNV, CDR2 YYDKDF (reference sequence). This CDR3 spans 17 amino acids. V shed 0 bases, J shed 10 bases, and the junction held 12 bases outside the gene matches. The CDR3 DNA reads TGTGCCACCAGCAGAGATCAGGGACAGGGGACTTACGGGGAGCAGTTCTTC. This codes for CATSRDQGQGTYGEQFF.

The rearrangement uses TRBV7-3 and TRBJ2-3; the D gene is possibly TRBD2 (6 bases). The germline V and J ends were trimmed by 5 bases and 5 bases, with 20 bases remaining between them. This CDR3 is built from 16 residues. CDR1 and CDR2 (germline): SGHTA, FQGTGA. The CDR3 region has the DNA TGTGCCAGCAGCCCCTCCCGGCGGGAAGTCGGAGATACGCAGTATTTT. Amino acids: CASSPSRREVGDTQYF.